These 20 T cell receptor beta chains came from one sample sequenced in a study of blood T cell repertoires in COVID-19 (dated by TCRdb to the early 2020s). The receptor library was made with the immunoSEQ multiplex PCR assay. Drawn from immuneACCESS, this table holds only the in-frame rearrangements with V and J called that TCRdb kept. Clones are partly lost; checked studies trace under half to an unresolved V gene and leave the rest unexplained. The sample profile shows 150,000 to 180,000 clones; under 90% of them were found once. Together, the top ten hold about 0.5% of the sample. Specimen: peripheral blood. The receptor source for this set is a man in his 60s with acute or convalescent COVID-19.

The V gene is TRBV3-1 (or the pseudogene TRBV3-2), the J gene TRBJ1-4, with 8 bases lining up with TRBD1. CDR3 length: 14 amino acids. Germline values: CDR1 LGHDT, CDR2 YNNKEL (reference sequence). The V segment lost 4 bases and the J segment 8 bases; nucleotides outside the gene matches: 6. CDR3 in DNA: TGTGCCAGCAGCCGTGGGACAGGTGGAGAAAAACTGTTTTTT. Its protein product is CASSRGTGGEKLFF.

The J gene is TRBJ2-5, the V gene TRBV5-1; weak D call: TRBD1 (5 bases). V was trimmed by 0 bases and J by 5 bases, leaving 11 bases between them. In germline, CDR1 is SGHRS, CDR2 YFSETQ. CDR3 size: 14 residues. The CDR3 DNA follows: TGCGCCAGCAGCTTGGGGGGCCTAGTCGAGACCCAGTACTTC. This codes for CASSLGGLVETQYF.

The chain joins TRBV5-5 to TRBJ2-1, with D possibly matching TRBD1 (6 bases). Germline V gene sequence: CDR1 SGHKS, CDR2 YYEKEE (reference sequence). This CDR3 contains 17 residues. Trimming removed 4 bases at V and 5 bases at J, with 22 bases between. The CDR3 nucleotides are TGTGCCAGCAGCCTCTCCCCGGGGCAGGGGAGTAACAATGAGCAGTTCTTC. Its protein is CASSLSPGQGSNNEQFF.

The chain links TRBV3-1 (or the pseudogene TRBV3-2) to TRBJ2-2; 10 bases are a match to TRBD1. Germline CDR1 is LGHDT and CDR2 is YNNKEL (reference sequence). This CDR3 has 15 amino acids. Trimming at V came to 4 bases and at J to 7 bases, leaving 6 bases not matched to a gene. For the CDR3, the DNA is TGTGCCAGCAGCCTCGGGACAGGGGTCGACGGGGAGCTGTTTTTT. Translated: CASSLGTGVDGELFF.

The CDR3 DNA follows: TGTGCCAGCAGCCTTTTCCGGGACAGCTCCTACGAGCAGTACTTC. It translates to CASSLFRDSSYEQYF. The chain has TRBV4-2 and TRBJ2-7; 7 bases are a match to TRBD1. The V segment lost 4 bases and the J segment 0 bases; nucleotides outside the gene matches: 6. Germline V gene sequence: CDR1 LGHNA, CDR2 YNFKEQ. The length of the CDR3 is 15 residues.

The V gene is TRBV10-3, the J gene TRBJ1-6, with no clear D. Germline CDR1 reads ENHRY; CDR2 reads SYGVKD. The CDR3 sequence is 13 residues long. V was shortened by 2 bases and J by 10 bases, with 9 bases between the two germline ends. The CDR3 spells CAISEEAGSPLHF. DNA of the CDR3: TGTGCCATCAGTGAGGAAGCGGGGTCACCCCTCCACTTT.

The gene calls are TRBV28 and TRBJ2-1, with 11 positions matching TRBD1. The CDR3 is 14 residues long. Trimming took 5 bases from V and 8 from J; bases not matched to a gene: 5. The V gene's germline CDR1 is MDHEN and CDR2 SYDVKM. The CDR3 bases are TGTGCCAGCAGTCCCCCGGGACAGGGGGATGAGCAGTTCTTC. This codes for CASSPPGQGDEQFF.

The J gene is TRBJ2-5, the V gene TRBV12-5; possible D gene TRBD1, 6 bases. The CDR3 extends over 13 amino acids. Trimming shortened V by 3 bases and J by 5 bases, and 10 bases separated the two germline ends. The germline V gene has CDR1 LGHNT and CDR2 FRNRAP. CDR3 loop: CASGLGGGETQYF. For the CDR3, the DNA is TGTGCTAGTGGTTTAGGGGGTGGCGAGACCCAGTACTTC.

This clone was detected only a few times. The V call is TRBV10-2, the J call TRBJ2-5; a possible D gene is TRBD2 (6 bases). The CDR3 runs to 15 residues. CDR1 and CDR2 (germline): WSHSY, SAAADI. V lost 5 bases to trimming and J lost 7 bases, with 20 bases between them. In nucleotides, the CDR3 is TGCGCCAGCAGTCTCAGCGGGTCCCCCGGGGGGACCCAGTACTTC. Protein sequence: CASSLSGSPGGTQYF.

In DNA form, the CDR3 reads TGTGCCAGCAGGGTGGACAGGGCGAACACCGGGGAGCTGTTTTTT. Protein product: CASRVDRANTGELFF. V gene TRBV6-5 combines with J gene TRBJ2-2; 8 bases map to TRBD1. CDR3 length: 15 residues. The germline V gene has CDR1 MNHEY and CDR2 SVGAGI. The ends lost 6 bases at V and 0 bases at J; junction bases unmatched: 3.

V usage is TRBV7-2 and J usage is TRBJ2-7; D remains ambiguous. Between the trimmed V and J ends, which lost 0 bases and 2 bases, there was a span of 11 bases. Germline CDR1 reads SGHTA; CDR2 reads FQGNSA. The CDR3 contains 15 residues. The CDR3 DNA reads TGTGCCAGCAGCTTAGCGGCCAGAACGCCCTACGAGCAGTACTTC. Its protein product is CASSLAARTPYEQYF.

This clone was observed once. The rearrangement uses TRBV30 and TRBJ1-4; D uncertain. Germline V lookup: CDR1 GTSNPN, CDR2 SVGIG (reference sequence). Trimming left V 1 base short and J 8 bases short, with 11 bases between. CDR3 size: 13 residues. As DNA, the CDR3 is TGTGCCTGGAGTGGAGCTCTGGGCGAAAAACTGTTTTTT. Translation: CAWSGALGEKLFF.

This clone turned up a few times. The V gene is TRBV11-2, the J gene TRBJ1-4; TRBD1 agrees at 12 bases. CDR1 is SGHAT, CDR2 FQNNGV, per germline. The CDR3 spans 17 residues. The V gene end was trimmed by 8 bases and the J gene end by 1 base; junction bases not matched to a gene: 8. CDR3 nucleotide sequence: TGTGCCAGCGTCCCGGGACAGGGGGCAGGAACTAATGAAAAACTGTTTTTT. Encoded protein: CASVPGQGAGTNEKLFF.

The gene calls are TRBV3-1 (or the pseudogene TRBV3-2) and TRBJ2-7, with 9 bases aligning to TRBD2. In germline, CDR1 is LGHDT, CDR2 YNNKEL (reference sequence). The length of the CDR3 is 14 residues. V lost 6 bases and J lost 5; bases outside the gene matches: 8. CDR3 DNA sequence: TGTGCCAGCAGTCGGCGGGGGGGTATCAACGAGCAGTACTTC. Translating it yields CASSRRGGINEQYF.

The J gene is TRBJ2-2, the V gene TRBV11-2; 8 nucleotides match TRBD1. Germline CDR1 reads SGHAT; CDR2 reads FQNNGV. V lost 6 bases and J lost 0; bases outside the gene matches: 6. The CDR3 has 16 residues. Written as DNA, the CDR3 is TGTGCCAGCAGTTCAAAGACAGGGGCGAACACCGGGGAGCTGTTTTTT. Its translation: CASSSKTGANTGELFF. Full variable domain (remainder filled in from reference TRBV11-2 and TRBJ2-2): EAGVAQSPRYKIIEKRQSVAFWCNPISGHATLYWYQQILGQGPKLLIQFQNNGVVDDSQLPKDRFSAERLKGVDSTLKIQPAKLEDSAVYLCASSSKTGANTGELFFGEGSRLTVL.

The chain recombines TRBV6-5 with TRBJ1-1; D is perhaps TRBD1 (6 bases). CDR1 and CDR2 (germline): MNHEY, SVGAGI. There are 14 residues in the CDR3. V was shortened by 7 bases and J by 2 bases, with 14 bases between the two germline ends. CDR3 nucleotide sequence: TGTGCCAGCACTCTGACAGGACCTAACACTGAAGCTTTCTTT. Amino acid sequence: CASTLTGPNTEAFF.

This clone has only one observation. The genes are TRBV28 and TRBJ2-2; D unresolved. V lost 5 bases to trimming and J lost 0 bases, with 10 bases between them. In germline, CDR1 is MDHEN, CDR2 SYDVKM. The CDR3 is 15 residues long. CDR3 loop: CASSELGSNTGELFF. The DNA for the CDR3 is TGTGCCAGCAGTGAATTGGGCTCGAACACCGGGGAGCTGTTTTTT.

The chain combines TRBV7-2 with TRBJ2-5; D remains ambiguous. With 2 bases removed from V and 4 bases from J, the gap between germline ends came to 8 bases. CDR3 length equals 13 residues. The germline gives CDR1 SGHTA, CDR2 FQGNSA. The CDR3, as DNA: TGTGCCAGCAGCTTATGGGCCGGAGAGACCCAGTACTTC. Its protein is CASSLWAGETQYF.

The chain joins TRBV3-1 (or the pseudogene TRBV3-2) to TRBJ2-3; D is possibly TRBD2 (5 bases). This CDR3 spans 15 amino acids. The V end lost 0 bases, the J end lost 3 bases, and 10 bases lay between the germline ends. From germline, CDR1 is LGHDT and CDR2 YNNKEL (reference sequence). The CDR3 DNA follows: TGTGCCAGCAGCCAAGACCCCAAGCGGACAGATACGCAGTATTTT. Amino acid sequence: CASSQDPKRTDTQYF.

A word on this clone: Germline is not matched at one junction end, which may reflect a read error. This chain links TRBV27 with TRBJ1-2; maybe TRBD1 (6 bases). Germline V gene lookup returns CDR1 MNHEY and CDR2 SMNVEV (reference sequence). This CDR3 spans 19 amino acids. CDR3 sequence: CASSLSGWDTENFNYGYTF. The DNA of the CDR3 is TGTGCCAGCAGTCTATCGGGGTGGGACACCGAAAACTTTAACTATGGCTACACCTTC.